This TCR beta chain was profiled in a study of siplizumab effects on memory and regulatory T cells. Points from the study as a whole: Naive T cells apparently outstripped memory cells in diversity and seemed major alloresponse contributors.

As concerns this clone: Its cognate antigen is unknown.

Roughly 10^5 TCR templates underwent assay in each sample. Sequenced by immunoSEQ multiplex PCR; TCRdb stores in-frame clones only, minus some. Among roughly 80,000 clones listed, over 80% were seen once. CDR3 size: 13 residues. V gave up 4 bases and J gave up 4 bases, with 11 bases separating them. Per germline, CDR1 SGHRS and CDR2 YFSETQ. V is TRBV5-1 and J is TRBJ2-5; a weak D match, TRBD1 (5 bases). This TCR came from a human donor in good health. The sample comprised Tregs sorted from blood. The CDR3 region is CASSRTWVETQYF. CDR3 nucleotide sequence: TGCGCCAGCAGCCGGACATGGGTAGAGACCCAGTACTTC.